What follows are 29 T cell receptor beta chains derived from one specimen sequenced in a study of post-analysis software for immune sequencing data. Study-wide findings and caveats: Patients had higher frequencies than controls of about 5 TRBV segments, including TRBV5-6, TRBV5-1 and TRBV20-1.

Their antigen targets remain unknown. Prepared libraries of TCR beta cDNA carried unique molecular identifiers. TCRdb reprocessed the PCR reads with MiXCR, giving one entry per CDR3 protein. The sample lists more than 500,000 distinct CDR3 sequences, about a third seen once, with 5% to 6% in the top ten. The sequenced material came from blood. The receptor source for this set is a girl aged 2 to 17 with multiple sclerosis.

CDR3 in DNA: TGTGCCAGCAGCCAAGGACTACAGGGGTTTGGCTACACCTTC. This sequence encodes CASSQGLQGFGYTF. This chain connects TRBV3-1 to TRBJ1-2, with 7 positions matching TRBD1. Trimming at V came to 1 base and at J to 7 bases, leaving 6 bases not matched to a gene. The CDR3 is 14 residues long. Looked up from germline, CDR1 is LGHDT and CDR2 is YNNKEL (reference sequence). Based on the CDR3 plus reference TRBV3-1 and TRBJ1-2, the full variable domain is DTAVSQTPKYLVTQMGNDKSIKCEQNLGHDTMYWYKQDSKKFLKIMFSYNNKELIINETVPNRFSPKSPDKAHLNLHINSLELGDSAVYFCASSQGLQGFGYTFGSGTRLTVV.

V and J are TRBV3-1 and TRBJ1-2, with no clear D. There are 15 residues in the CDR3. Trimming stripped 0 bases from V and 6 bases from J, with 14 bases between. Germline-derived CDR1 and CDR2 are LGHDT and YNNKEL (reference sequence). CDR3 bases: TGTGCCAGCAGCCAAGATCTGAAGGGTCTGGATGGCTACACCTTC. This codes for CASSQDLKGLDGYTF.

The rearrangement uses TRBV20-1 and TRBJ2-4, with 7 nucleotides matching TRBD1. The DNA end is more similar to TRBJ2-7, so the J call may be wrong. The CDR3 length is 13 residues. Per the germline V gene, CDR1 is DFQATT and CDR2 is SNEGSKA (reference sequence). CDR3 nucleotides: TGCAGTGCTAGAGAGGCAGGGGGCTACGAGCAGTACTTC. Encoded protein: CSAREAGGYEQYF.

The rearrangement uses TRBV18 and TRBJ2-1; 7 positions match TRBD1. CDR1 and CDR2 (germline): KGHSH, LQKENI. The CDR3 covers 17 residues. Trimming removed 0 bases from V and 4 bases from J; junction bases left unmatched: 9. The CDR3 region is CASSPPRLGTDYNEQFF. CDR3 DNA: TGTGCCAGCTCACCACCCCGATTAGGGACAGATTACAATGAGCAGTTCTTC.

This chain joins TRBV29-1 and TRBJ2-3, with a tentative D call TRBD1 (6 bases). Germline V lookup: CDR1 SQVTM, CDR2 ANQGSEA. The length of the CDR3 is 15 residues. Trimming took 1 base from V and 0 from J, leaving 11 bases between them. CDR3 nucleotide sequence: TGCAGCGTTGAAGGGGGGCGGGTCAGCACAGATACGCAGTATTTT. It is translated as CSVEGGRVSTDTQYF.

This chain joins TRBV20-1 and TRBJ2-7, with D unclear. The closer fit of TRBJ2-5 to the DNA end suggests the J call may be wrong. Germline loops: CDR1 DFQATT, CDR2 SNEGSKA (reference sequence). There are 11 residues in the CDR3. DNA of the CDR3: TGCAGTGCTAGAGCCCTCGAGACCCAGTACTTC. Translated, it gives CSARALETQYF.

This clonotype was seen a handful of times. This chain connects TRBV6-5 to TRBJ2-5, with D perhaps being TRBD1 or TRBD2 (5 bases each). Germline CDR1 MNHEY, CDR2 SVGAGI. Trimming took off 0 bases at V and 2 bases at J, with 10 bases between the two ends. The CDR3 has 15 residues. CDR3 DNA sequence: TGTGCCAGCAGTTACTCAGGGACGCTACAAGAGACCCAGTACTTC. It is translated as CASSYSGTLQETQYF.

This chain joins TRBV4-1 and TRBJ2-2; TRBD1 aligns across 8 bases. CDR1 is MGHRA, CDR2 YSYEKL, per germline. The CDR3 covers 16 residues. The junction had 7 bases not matched to a gene; V was cut back by 3 bases and J by 4 bases. The CDR3 region is CASSHPRGLLTGELFF. The CDR3 nucleotides read TGCGCCAGCAGCCATCCCAGGGGGCTGCTCACCGGGGAGCTGTTTTTT.

Of note for this clonotype: One end of the junction varies from germline; a read error may be responsible. The J gene is TRBJ2-7, the V gene TRBV7-9; 7 nucleotides agree with TRBD1. This CDR3 is built from 16 residues. The germline CDR1 and CDR2 sequences are SEHNR and FQNEAQ (reference sequence). CDR3 loop: CGSSSNRGLLSYEQYF. The CDR3 DNA reads TGTGGCAGCAGCTCCAACAGGGGCCTACTCTCCTACGAGCAGTACTTC.

CDR3 region: CSVRNRLAKNIQYF. DNA for the CDR3: TGCAGCGTGCGGAACAGACTAGCCAAAAACATTCAGTACTTC. This sequence joins TRBV29-1 and TRBJ2-4; D uncertain. Germline-derived CDR1 and CDR2 are SQVTM and ANQGSEA. V shed 6 bases and J shed 0 bases, with 12 bases lying between them. This CDR3 has 14 residues.

The genes are TRBV6-6 and TRBJ1-2, with D possibly TRBD1 on 5 matching bases. CDR1 is MNHNY, CDR2 SVGAGI, per germline (reference sequence). The CDR3 consists of 14 residues. V gave up 5 bases and J gave up 7 bases, with 17 bases separating them. CDR3 amino acids: CASSARDDGGGYTF. CDR3 DNA sequence: TGTGCCAGCAGTGCCCGGGACGACGGTGGTGGCTACACCTTC.

The chain links TRBV29-1 to TRBJ2-5; D is unclear. Germline CDR1 reads SQVTM; CDR2 reads ANQGSEA. The CDR3 covers 16 residues. Trimming removed 5 bases from V and 1 base from J, with 20 bases in between. The CDR3: CSVSHKSFRGQETQYF. CDR3 bases: TGCAGCGTTTCACATAAAAGCTTCAGAGGCCAAGAGACCCAGTACTTC.

This clonotype was found a few times. The gene calls are TRBV2 and TRBJ1-1; 8 bases match TRBD1. Losses at the gene ends were 7 bases for V and 10 bases for J; bases not matched to a gene: 14. The CDR3 spans 14 residues. Germline-derived CDR1 and CDR2 are SNHLY and FYNNEI. CDR3 in DNA: TGTGCCAGCACGGATAGCAGGGGGCTAACAGGAGCTTTCTTT. This gives the protein CASTDSRGLTGAFF.

A few counts support this clonotype. The chain links TRBV29-1 to TRBJ2-5; no clear D gene. V lost 0 bases and J lost 4, with 18 bases in between. The CDR3 is 16 residues long. The V gene's germline CDR1 is SQVTM and CDR2 ANQGSEA. CDR3 in DNA: TGCAGCGTTGAAGATTTACCAGGTCGTTCGAGAGAGACCCAGTACTTC. Protein: CSVEDLPGRSRETQYF.

V usage is TRBV11-2 and J usage is TRBJ2-1; TRBD1 is a possible D gene (5 bases). The CDR3 is made up of 14 amino acids. V lost 4 bases, J lost 5 bases, and 12 bases lay in between. Germline V gene lookup returns CDR1 SGHAT and CDR2 FQNNGV. DNA of the CDR3: TGTGCCAGCAGCTCCCGCAGGGCTCACAATGAGCAGTTCTTC. Protein: CASSSRRAHNEQFF.

A single count supports this clonotype. The chain links TRBV24-1 to TRBJ2-3; the match to TRBD1 covers 7 bases. CDR3 length: 12 residues. The germline V gene has CDR1 KGHDR and CDR2 SFDVKD. Losses at the gene ends were 8 bases for V and 3 bases for J; bases not matched to a gene: 1. CDR3 protein: CATKGATDTQYF. The CDR3 bases are TGTGCCACCAAGGGGGCGACAGATACGCAGTATTTT.

The CDR3 sequence is CASSYQGQGWAEAFF. The CDR3 DNA sequence: TGTGCCAGCAGTTACCAAGGACAGGGGTGGGCTGAAGCTTTCTTT. The chain uses TRBV6-6 and TRBJ1-1, with 9 bases matching TRBD1. The germline V gene encodes CDR1 MNHNY and CDR2 SVGAGI (reference sequence). This CDR3 region has 15 residues. Trimming at V came to 2 bases and at J to 6 bases, leaving 7 bases not matched to a gene.

This clonotype was counted only a few times. J is TRBJ1-2 and V is TRBV4-2; TRBD1 matches 7 bases. V shed 0 bases and J 4 bases; nucleotides not matched to a gene: 8. Germline CDR1 and CDR2: LGHNA and YNFKEQ. The CDR3 covers 16 residues. CDR3 in amino acids: CASSQDHRGLSYGYTF. The CDR3 DNA sequence: TGTGCCAGCAGCCAAGACCACAGGGGCTTGAGCTATGGCTACACCTTC.

Of note for this clonotype: An end of the junction differs from the germline gene, which may be a read error. This chain uses TRBV20-1 with TRBJ2-7; the match to TRBD2 covers 8 bases. CDR3 length: 14 residues. The germline CDR1 and CDR2 sequences are DFQATT and SNEGSKA (reference sequence). The CDR3 region has the DNA TGCAGTGATAGATCTTTGGCGGGGGGCTACGAGCAGTACTTC. Its translation is CSDRSLAGGYEQYF.

The chain carries TRBV7-8 and TRBJ2-5; TRBD1 agrees at 8 bases. The J call could be wrong; TRBJ2-7 is a better fit for the DNA end. The CDR3 has 15 amino acids. The V gene's germline CDR1 is SGHVS and CDR2 FQNEAQ. CDR3 loop: CASSFLDRDAYEQYF. The DNA for the CDR3 is TGTGCCAGCAGCTTCTTGGACAGGGATGCTTACGAGCAGTACTTC.

A single count supports this clonotype. J is TRBJ2-1 and V is TRBV20-1; possible D gene TRBD2, 5 bases. Trimming shortened V by 5 bases and J by 11 bases, and 10 bases separated the two germline ends. CDR1 is DFQATT and CDR2 is SNEGSKA in the germline V gene (reference sequence). The CDR3 extends over 10 amino acids. The CDR3 bases are TGCAGTGCTGGCGACGGGAAGCAGTTCTTC. Translation: CSAGDGKQFF.

The chain employs TRBV20-1 and TRBJ2-5, with 8 bases identical to TRBD1. CDR3 length: 12 amino acids. Germline assignment: CDR1 DFQATT and CDR2 SNEGSKA (reference sequence). The V segment lost 3 bases and the J segment 3 bases; nucleotides outside the gene matches: 0. This CDR3 reads CSARDREETQYF. DNA for the CDR3: TGCAGTGCTAGGGACAGGGAAGAGACCCAGTACTTC.

This clonotype was picked up a small number of times. J is TRBJ2-7 and V is TRBV7-6; D perhaps matches TRBD2 (6 bases). The germline CDR1 and CDR2 sequences are SGHVS and FNYEAQ. V was trimmed by 5 bases and J by 3 bases, leaving 20 bases between them. This CDR3 is 16 amino acids long. CDR3 amino acids: CASSPIPTGVDYEQYF. CDR3 nucleotide sequence: TGTGCCAGCAGCCCGATTCCAACGGGGGTTGACTACGAGCAGTACTTC.

This clonotype was counted only a few times. The V gene is TRBV5-6, the J gene TRBJ2-7; tentatively, D is TRBD1 (6 bases). The germline V and J ends were trimmed by 0 bases and 2 bases, with 9 bases remaining between them. Germline loops: CDR1 SGHDT, CDR2 YYEEEE. The CDR3 is 14 residues long. Here the CDR3 DNA reads TGTGCCAGCAGCTTGGGACAGGTTGCCTACGAGCAGTACTTC. Protein: CASSLGQVAYEQYF.

This rearrangement joins TRBV29-1 to TRBJ2-4, with TRBD1 matching over 7 bases. The J call may be in error: the DNA end matches TRBJ2-5 better. The CDR3 extends over 14 amino acids. The germline CDR1 and CDR2 sequences are SQVTM and ANQGSEA. The DNA for the CDR3 is TGCAGCGTTGACCGGGACAGTTCGAAAGAGACCCAGTACTTC. This translates into CSVDRDSSKETQYF.

This clonotype was seen at least ten times. This sequence joins TRBV15 and TRBJ2-7; D is perhaps TRBD2 (6 bases). The V gene's germline CDR1 is LNHNV and CDR2 YYDKDF (reference sequence). The CDR3 contains 15 residues. The germline V and J ends were trimmed by 0 bases and 3 bases, with 12 bases remaining between them. The CDR3 spells CATSRDSGGNYEQYF. The CDR3 DNA follows: TGTGCCACCAGCAGAGATAGCGGAGGAAACTACGAGCAGTACTTC. Supplemented by reference TRBV15 and TRBJ2-7, the full variable domain reads DAMVIQNPRYQVTQFGKPVTLSCSQTLNHNVMYWYQQKSSQAPKLLFHYYDKDFNNEADTPDNFQSRRPNTSFCFLDIRSPGLGDTAMYLCATSRDSGGNYEQYFGPGTRLTVT.

The count of this clonotype is one. The V and J genes are TRBV29-1 and TRBJ2-2; unclear D gene. Germline V lookup: CDR1 SQVTM, CDR2 ANQGSEA. V was clipped by 6 bases and J by 6 bases, with 14 bases between them. This CDR3 is built from 13 residues. CDR3 in amino acids: CSVGRAAAGELFF. In DNA form, the CDR3 reads TGCAGCGTCGGACGGGCGGCGGCCGGGGAGCTGTTTTTT.

The V and J genes are TRBV9 and TRBJ2-3; no reliable D call. The germline gives CDR1 SGDLS, CDR2 YYNGEE. The CDR3 runs 14 residues. V dropped 3 bases and J dropped 1 base, with 9 bases sitting between them. The CDR3 sequence is CASSALEGTDTQYF. The DNA of the CDR3 is TGTGCCAGCAGCGCCTTGGAAGGCACAGATACGCAGTATTTT.

This clonotype is a singleton in its sample. The genes are TRBV20-1 and TRBJ2-7, with D possibly being TRBD1 or TRBD2 (5 bases each). V was clipped by 6 bases and J by 7 bases, with 16 bases between them. Germline loops: CDR1 DFQATT, CDR2 SNEGSKA (reference sequence). This CDR3 region has 12 residues. Here the CDR3 DNA reads TGCAGTGCCAACCAACGGGGCCGAGAGCAGTACTTC. Amino acid sequence: CSANQRGREQYF.